The 27 T cell receptor beta chains given below trace back to one sample, sequenced in a study of T-cell reconstitution after alpha-beta-depleted transplantation in children (dated by TCRdb to 2016 to 2018). The intended sense of this specimen's treatment or condition label: allogeneic hematopoietic cell transplantation with graft depleted of TCRalphabeta T cells and CD19 B cells. The library was built by means of PCR. Reads for this sample came from an Illumina HiSeq 2500. Molecular barcoding was employed in the preparation of TCR libraries, with unique molecular identifiers being used to normalize TCRbeta repertoire quantification. Starting from the raw public reads, TCRdb applied fastp trimming at Q25, assembled clones with MiXCR and retained in-frame beta chains. Rows matching on CDR3 protein sequence are summarized as one entry with the most common DNA and genes. The sample records 200,000 to 250,000 distinct CDR3 sequences, less than 9% of which are singletons. Almost 6.5% of the sample is in the top ten clones.

The specimen was PBMCs, mostly from graft donor cells, collected 180 days after TCRalphabeta/CD19-depleted stem cell transplant. These receptors all come from a male patient younger than 18 who had a stem cell transplant for acute lymphoblastic leukemia, so the T cells may come from the graft donor.

The table lists this clonotype with many counts. This sequence joins TRBV12-3 or TRBV12-4 and TRBJ2-1; unclear D gene. The CDR3 sequence is 12 residues long. V was clipped by 7 bases and J by 9 bases, with 13 bases between them. In DNA form, the CDR3 reads TGTGCCAGCACTCAATTCCGTGGTGAGCAGTTCTTC. Its protein product is CASTQFRGEQFF.

This clonotype was detected ten times or more. The chain combines TRBV20-1 with TRBJ2-1; 12 bases map to TRBD2. This CDR3 spans 20 amino acids. Germline V gene sequence: CDR1 DFQATT, CDR2 SNEGSKA (reference sequence). The trim removed 0 bases at V and 0 bases at J, leaving 12 bases unmatched. Here the CDR3 reads CSARDEGTSGPPSSYNEQFF. The CDR3 DNA is TGCAGTGCTAGAGATGAAGGGACTAGCGGGCCCCCAAGCTCCTACAATGAGCAGTTCTTC.

Many counts were recorded for this clonotype. The CDR3 nucleotides are TGTGCCAGCAGCCGCGACAGGGCCGGGGAGCTGTTTTTT. This encodes CASSRDRAGELFF. The chain is built from TRBV11-2 and TRBJ2-2; 7 nucleotides agree with TRBD1. CDR1 SGHAT and CDR2 FQNNGV come from the germline V gene. After removal of 5 bases from V and 6 bases from J, the junction contained 3 bases not matched to a gene. The CDR3 consists of 13 residues.

There are many counts of this clonotype. The V and J genes are TRBV5-1 and TRBJ2-1, with D perhaps TRBD1 (6 bases). The germline V gene has CDR1 SGHRS and CDR2 YFSETQ. Trimming pared 0 bases from V and 5 bases from J, leaving 9 bases between. The CDR3 sequence is 14 residues long. The CDR3 nucleotides read TGCGCCAGCAGCTTGGTCCCAGGGGACAATGAGCAGTTCTTC. This codes for CASSLVPGDNEQFF.

The chain couples TRBV11-2 to TRBJ2-2; D may be TRBD2 (6 bases). V lost 2 bases, J lost 4 bases, and 26 bases lay in between. The CDR3 is made up of 20 amino acids. The germline gives CDR1 SGHAT, CDR2 FQNNGV. CDR3 sequence (DNA): TGTGCCAGCAGCTTAAGGCTTCTGCTACTAGCCCCCCGGGGCACCGGGGAGCTGTTTTTT. It encodes CASSLRLLLLAPRGTGELFF.

This clonotype showed up many times. The V and J genes are TRBV12-3 or TRBV12-4 and TRBJ2-3, with D maybe TRBD2 (5 bases). The V and J ends lost 6 bases and 2 bases respectively, with 18 bases between them. The CDR3 sequence is 16 residues long. The CDR3 DNA follows: TGTGCCAGCAGGTTTTCCGGACTGGCTCTCACAGATACGCAGTATTTT. Translated: CASRFSGLALTDTQYF.

The table lists this clonotype with many counts. V and J are TRBV12-3 or TRBV12-4 and TRBJ2-7, with D perhaps matching TRBD1 (7 bases). This CDR3 spans 15 amino acids. V dropped 2 bases and J dropped 2 bases, with 13 bases sitting between them. Here the CDR3 reads CASSLRRDRTYEQYF. CDR3 nucleotide sequence: TGTGCCAGCAGTTTAAGGAGGGACAGAACCTACGAGCAGTACTTC.

This clonotype appeared many times. This chain joins TRBV6-1 and TRBJ2-5; possible D gene TRBD2, 5 bases. CDR3 length: 20 amino acids. V lost 5 bases to trimming and J lost 3 bases, with 31 bases between them. CDR1 and CDR2 (germline): MNHNS, SASEGT. The CDR3 is CASSKRAFSHRPGDEETQYF. The CDR3 DNA sequence: TGTGCCAGCAGTAAACGGGCTTTTTCCCATAGACCCGGGGATGAAGAGACCCAGTACTTC.

This clonotype was found many times. The rearrangement links TRBV21-1 to TRBJ2-4; TRBD1 is the table's D call, not checked against the DNA. TRBV21-1 is a pseudogene. This CDR3 is 20 amino acids long. The DNA of the CDR3 is TGTGCCAGCAGCACGACGTCCGGGACAGGGGACTTCCTAGCCAAAAACATTCAGTACTTC. The encoded protein is CASSTTSGTGDFLAKNIQYF.

In its sample, this clonotype was seen many times. The rearrangement uses TRBV20-1 and TRBJ1-3; D is unresolved. In germline, CDR1 is DFQATT, CDR2 SNEGSKA (reference sequence). The V gene lost 4 bases and the J gene lost 3 bases, with 4 bases spanning the gap. This CDR3 has 11 residues. In DNA, the CDR3 is TGCAGTGCTATAATTGGAAACACCATATATTTT. It specifies CSAIIGNTIYF.

The chain recombines TRBV2 with TRBJ1-2; perhaps TRBD1 as D (6 bases). V dropped 6 bases and J dropped 4 bases, with 9 bases sitting between them. This CDR3 has 12 residues. Germline V CDR1 and CDR2: SNHLY, FYNNEI. Written as DNA, the CDR3 is TGTGCCAGCAGGGACAGATCCTATGGCTACACCTTC. Its protein product is CASRDRSYGYTF.

Of note for this clonotype: A much bigger clone sits one base away, suggesting this may be a read error. The chain combines TRBV11-2 with TRBJ2-5; 9 positions agree with TRBD1. CDR1 is SGHAT, CDR2 FQNNGV, per germline. Trimming at V came to 10 bases and at J to 4 bases, leaving 10 bases not matched to a gene. This CDR3 region has 14 residues. DNA of the CDR3: TGTGCCACGGAGCGGGACAGGGCGTCAGAGACCCAGTACTTC. It yields the protein CATERDRASETQYF.

This clonotype has ten or more counts. The chain employs TRBV7-6 and TRBJ2-3, with 8 bases identical to TRBD2. Germline V gives CDR1 SGHVS, CDR2 FNYEAQ. With 5 bases clipped from V and 4 bases from J, the junction kept 11 bases outside the gene matches. CDR3 size: 16 residues. In DNA, the CDR3 is TGTGCCAGCAGCCTCCGAGCGGGAGAGGGACCAGATACGCAGTATTTT. Protein product: CASSLRAGEGPDTQYF.

This clonotype was observed a few times. This chain links TRBV7-6 with TRBJ1-1; possible D gene TRBD1, 5 bases. Trimming took off 0 bases at V and 7 bases at J, with 9 bases between the two ends. The CDR3 loop spans 13 amino acids. The germline gives CDR1 SGHVS, CDR2 FNYEAQ. The CDR3 region is CASSLAGGGEAFF. CDR3 in DNA: TGTGCCAGCAGCTTAGCGGGGGGGGGTGAAGCTTTCTTT.

In this sample, this clonotype turned up many times. The chain joins TRBV7-2 to TRBJ1-2; no clear D gene. Germline loops: CDR1 SGHTA, CDR2 FQGNSA. CDR3 size: 14 residues. V was shortened by 6 bases and J by 2 bases, with 13 bases between the two germline ends. The CDR3: CASSSIGRNYGYTF. The DNA of the CDR3 is TGTGCCAGCAGTTCAATTGGACGGAACTATGGCTACACCTTC.

This clonotype has a count of ten or more. The rearrangement uses TRBV19 and TRBJ2-1; 7 nucleotides agree with TRBD2. Germline CDR1 is LNHDA and CDR2 is SQIVND (reference sequence). The CDR3 is 15 amino acids. Trimming cost V 3 bases and J 3 bases; bases outside gene matches: 5. The CDR3 protein is CASSMGGSDYNEQFF. In nucleotides, the CDR3 is TGTGCCAGTAGTATGGGCGGGAGCGACTACAATGAGCAGTTCTTC. The full variable domain, in which reference TRBV19 and TRBJ2-1 provide the parts outside the CDR3, is DGGITQSPKYLFRKEGQNVTLSCEQNLNHDAMYWYRQDPGQGLRLIYYSQIVNDFQKGDIAEGYSVSREKKESFPLTVTSAQKNPTAFYLCASSMGGSDYNEQFFGPGTRLTVL.

In this sample, this clonotype turned up many times. The chain employs TRBV5-1 and TRBJ2-7; 10 nucleotides match TRBD1. With V trimmed by 3 bases and J by 3 bases, 3 bases remained unmatched. The CDR3 is 14 amino acids. Germline CDR1 SGHRS, CDR2 YFSETQ. In DNA, the CDR3 is TGCGCCAGCAGCTACGGGACAGGGGACTACGAGCAGTACTTC. Its translation: CASSYGTGDYEQYF.

This clonotype was recorded many times. The DNA for the CDR3 is TGTGCCAGCAGTTTAGCCACCCTTACTCTAGCGGGAGGGGAGCAGTACTTC. Encoded protein: CASSLATLTLAGGEQYF. The V gene is TRBV28, the J gene TRBJ2-7, with 12 positions matching TRBD2. CDR3 length: 17 residues. Germline loops: CDR1 MDHEN, CDR2 SYDVKM. J was trimmed by 7 bases and V by 2 bases; bases with no gene match: 12.

This clonotype was found many times. The V gene is TRBV20-1, the J gene TRBJ1-3; D ambiguous. Germline V gives CDR1 DFQATT, CDR2 SNEGSKA (reference sequence). Trimming took off 5 bases at V and 0 bases at J, with 8 bases between the two ends. The CDR3 totals 13 residues. The CDR3 sequence is CSASKSSGNTIYF. The CDR3 DNA reads TGCAGTGCTTCCAAGAGCTCTGGAAACACCATATATTTT.

This clonotype was seen many times. CDR3 sequence (DNA): TGTGCCAGCAGTGGAGACAGATCCTCCTTAGTCACCCTCCACTTT. Translation: CASSGDRSSLVTLHF. The chain carries TRBV2 and TRBJ1-6, with D possibly being TRBD1 (5 bases). The CDR3 spans 15 residues. The V and J ends lost 4 bases and 14 bases respectively, with 21 bases between them. Germline CDR1 and CDR2: SNHLY and FYNNEI. The full variable domain, rest sourced from reference TRBV2 and TRBJ1-6, is EPEVTQTPSHQVTQMGQEVILRCVPISNHLYFYWYRQILGQKVEFLVSFYNNEISEKSEIFDDQFSVERPDGSNFTLKIRSTKLEDSAMYFCASSGDRSSLVTLHFGNGTRLTVT.

This clonotype was seen a handful of times. The gene calls are TRBV20-1 and TRBJ1-4; 7 nucleotides agree with TRBD1. The CDR3 consists of 17 residues. CDR1 and CDR2 from the germline V gene are DFQATT and SNEGSKA (reference sequence). The J segment lost 4 bases and the V segment lost 6 bases, leaving 17 bases of the junction unmatched. CDR3 DNA sequence: TGCAGTGCCGCCCCCGGGACAGCCATTCTCAATAATGAAAAACTGTTTTTT. Protein: CSAAPGTAILNNEKLFF.

The table lists this clonotype with many counts. V usage is TRBV5-1 and J usage is TRBJ2-7; a possible D gene is TRBD2 (6 bases). The V end was cut by 2 bases, the J end by 5 bases, with 17 bases between. Looked up from germline, CDR1 is SGHRS and CDR2 is YFSETQ. The CDR3 contains 15 residues. CDR3 amino acids: CASSFLGGSGDEQYF. CDR3 DNA sequence: TGCGCCAGCAGCTTCCTTGGAGGTAGCGGAGACGAGCAGTACTTC.

This clonotype has a count of ten or more. The chain employs TRBV7-3 and TRBJ2-1, with D uncertain. Per the germline V gene, CDR1 is SGHTA and CDR2 is FQGTGA. V was shortened by 3 bases and J by 10 bases, with 13 bases between the two germline ends. The CDR3 has 13 residues. Here the CDR3 DNA reads TGTGCCAGCAGCTTCGGACCCTCAAAAGAGCAGTTCTTC. This gives the protein CASSFGPSKEQFF.

This clonotype was seen ten or more times. The chain links TRBV5-6 to TRBJ2-3; D unresolved. V dropped 0 bases and J dropped 7 bases, with 6 bases sitting between them. The CDR3 spans 12 residues. The germline gives CDR1 SGHDT, CDR2 YYEEEE. Here the CDR3 reads CASSLEGYTQYF. CDR3 sequence (DNA): TGTGCCAGCAGCTTGGAGGGATATACGCAGTATTTT.

This clonotype was found many times. The chain is built from TRBV29-1 and TRBJ2-1, with TRBD2 identical over 13 bases. Germline CDR1 reads SQVTM; CDR2 reads ANQGSEA. V shed 7 bases and J 9 bases; nucleotides not matched to a gene: 6. The CDR3 covers 13 residues. The CDR3 nucleotides are TGCAGCGCCCGGACTAGCGGGAGAGGTGAGCAGTTCTTC. It yields the protein CSARTSGRGEQFF.

In this sample, this clonotype turned up many times. The chain employs TRBV4-3 and TRBJ1-1; D is ambiguous. This CDR3 has 16 residues. With 5 bases removed from V and 1 base from J, the gap between germline ends came to 17 bases. Germline CDR1 LGHNA, CDR2 YSLEER. The CDR3 nucleotides read TGCGCCAGCAGCTTCCGACATAGAGGATCGAACACTGAAGCTTTCTTT. This sequence encodes CASSFRHRGSNTEAFF.

This clonotype was counted ten times or more. This chain connects TRBV11-2 to TRBJ2-1; 10 bases fit TRBD2. V was pared by 6 bases and J by 7 bases, with 12 bases of the junction left unmatched. From germline, CDR1 is SGHAT and CDR2 FQNNGV. The length of the CDR3 is 16 residues. The CDR3 sequence: CASRSPRSGGANEQFF. The CDR3 DNA is TGTGCCAGCAGATCGCCCCGGAGCGGGGGGGCGAATGAGCAGTTCTTC.